Reported below is one T cell receptor (beta chain). This clone's antigen is unknown. The record has no base qualities; no much larger clone is one base away. From a lookup of the germline V gene, CDR1 and CDR2 are KGHSH and LQKENI. V lost 2 bases and J lost 7 bases; the stretch between them is 14 bases long. From its cysteine to its phenylalanine, the CDR3 spans 14 amino acids. Only the CDR3 DNA is retained, 42 bases long and in frame from the first base. TCR CDR3 regions were amplified from genomic DNA by multiplex PCR using the deep immunoSEQ assay. Genomic DNA extracted from each cell subset was distributed evenly over all wells of several immunoSEQ 96-well plates, and each plate served as one replicate. For sorted subsets, each replicate PCR was loaded with 150 to 250 ng genomic DNA, equivalent to some 31,000 T cell genomes. The purified libraries were quantified using a Qubit 3.0 fluorometer, sized with a Bioanalyzer 2100, and then quantified again using the KAPA Library Quantification kit. Every immunoSEQ 96-well plate was sequenced on a separate single-read 150-cycle Illumina NextSeq 550 flow cell. For the original study's pipeline: Because the immunoSEQ output held only junctional sequences and lacked quality scores, the filtering could not match the filtering applied to full-length reads. Sequences were annotated with PyIR, a Python wrapper for IgBLAST v1.9, using IMGT germline references to assign V/J genes and CDR3. Reads were filtered out if the reads had weak V/J assignments (E-value above 1e-6), no CDR3, stop codons, out-of-frame junctions, or ambiguous translated residues. A V3J clonotype was defined by an identical inferred V gene, J gene, and CDR3 amino acid sequence. Percentage overlap between repertoires was calculated by dividing the number of shared unique clonotypes by the size of the smaller repertoire. Three approaches were used to assess repertoire richness: RTK rarefaction, the Chao1 estimator, and Recon v2.1 estimates of unobserved clonotypes. OLGA was used to compute generation probabilities for all TCRbeta clonotypes that the gDNA method yielded from a few donors. TCRdb took this table from immuneACCESS and kept in-frame rearrangements with V and J called. Such tables lack part of the clones; where checked against another copy, unresolved V genes explain under half of the gap, and the rest is unexplained. The DNA was the basis for D and trimming; V, J and clone size are from that table. The sample contains about 2 million clones, roughly 94% of them found a single time. More than 0.1% of the sample lies in the top ten.

This sample stems from a study of shared clonotypes between healthy human individuals (dated by TCRdb to 2020 to 2021). Regarding the research as a whole: A couple of women and three men aged 18 to 49 years were included in the cohort. For each donor, CD4 naive and CD4 memory were each given three plates, CD8 naive was given two plates, and CD8 memory was given one plate. To estimate repertoire size and how much clonotypes are shared between individuals, the study performed deep sequencing of blood TCR repertoires from roughly five healthy adults. Libraries were prepared and TCR repertoires were sequenced by different laboratories using diverse techniques, in order to increase sequencing depth and limit assay-specific biases. Each donor's leukapheresis produced roughly between about 0.8 and 10 billion PBMCs.

Findings and caveats that apply to the study as a whole: The genetic and exposure-history diversity represented was limited by the small number of donors. Compared with non-shared clonotypes, the clonotypes found in all four sorted-subset donors had higher generation probabilities. Pairwise subsampling indicated that sequencing depth was expected to affect the degree of clonotype sharing among donors. Naive subsets generally had larger estimated clonotype richness than memory subsets did. Approximately 5% of naive CD4, 3.5% of naive CD8, about 2.4% of memory CD4, and approximately 0.4% of memory CD8 clonotypes were shared across a few donors. Sampling was limited to blood, and TCR repertoires in tissue likely differ from TCR repertoires in blood. Even with the large sequencing depth, rarefaction of the sorted-subset datasets indicated that sequencing was incomplete.

The donors were healthy, HIV-negative adults with no recently reported acute infections or vaccinations. Every donor was a Caucasian adult residing in Nashville, Tennessee, USA. CD4+ T cells were enriched through magnetic negative selection, after which naive cells were positively selected on CD45RA and the remaining negative fraction served as the memory subset. After blood collection by leukapheresis, PBMCs were isolated using Ficoll-Histopaque density gradient centrifugation and then cryopreserved in the vapor phase of liquid nitrogen. Purity and quantity of every magnetically sorted T cell population were checked by analytical flow cytometry. Genomic DNA was isolated from every sorted fraction and measured by UV absorbance on a Nanodrop 2000c.

Sequences were obtained from naive CD4+ T cells sorted from blood. What this sample's cell subset or site label stands for: CD45RA+ positively selected. The sequence came from a man between 18 and 29 years old in good health. The rearranged segments are TRBV18 and TRBJ1-1; TRBD1 could be the D gene, as 6 bases match. The DNA is TGTGCCAGCTCACCATGGGGGGGCGCGGGTGAAGCTTTCTTT. It specifies CASSPWGGAGEAFF.